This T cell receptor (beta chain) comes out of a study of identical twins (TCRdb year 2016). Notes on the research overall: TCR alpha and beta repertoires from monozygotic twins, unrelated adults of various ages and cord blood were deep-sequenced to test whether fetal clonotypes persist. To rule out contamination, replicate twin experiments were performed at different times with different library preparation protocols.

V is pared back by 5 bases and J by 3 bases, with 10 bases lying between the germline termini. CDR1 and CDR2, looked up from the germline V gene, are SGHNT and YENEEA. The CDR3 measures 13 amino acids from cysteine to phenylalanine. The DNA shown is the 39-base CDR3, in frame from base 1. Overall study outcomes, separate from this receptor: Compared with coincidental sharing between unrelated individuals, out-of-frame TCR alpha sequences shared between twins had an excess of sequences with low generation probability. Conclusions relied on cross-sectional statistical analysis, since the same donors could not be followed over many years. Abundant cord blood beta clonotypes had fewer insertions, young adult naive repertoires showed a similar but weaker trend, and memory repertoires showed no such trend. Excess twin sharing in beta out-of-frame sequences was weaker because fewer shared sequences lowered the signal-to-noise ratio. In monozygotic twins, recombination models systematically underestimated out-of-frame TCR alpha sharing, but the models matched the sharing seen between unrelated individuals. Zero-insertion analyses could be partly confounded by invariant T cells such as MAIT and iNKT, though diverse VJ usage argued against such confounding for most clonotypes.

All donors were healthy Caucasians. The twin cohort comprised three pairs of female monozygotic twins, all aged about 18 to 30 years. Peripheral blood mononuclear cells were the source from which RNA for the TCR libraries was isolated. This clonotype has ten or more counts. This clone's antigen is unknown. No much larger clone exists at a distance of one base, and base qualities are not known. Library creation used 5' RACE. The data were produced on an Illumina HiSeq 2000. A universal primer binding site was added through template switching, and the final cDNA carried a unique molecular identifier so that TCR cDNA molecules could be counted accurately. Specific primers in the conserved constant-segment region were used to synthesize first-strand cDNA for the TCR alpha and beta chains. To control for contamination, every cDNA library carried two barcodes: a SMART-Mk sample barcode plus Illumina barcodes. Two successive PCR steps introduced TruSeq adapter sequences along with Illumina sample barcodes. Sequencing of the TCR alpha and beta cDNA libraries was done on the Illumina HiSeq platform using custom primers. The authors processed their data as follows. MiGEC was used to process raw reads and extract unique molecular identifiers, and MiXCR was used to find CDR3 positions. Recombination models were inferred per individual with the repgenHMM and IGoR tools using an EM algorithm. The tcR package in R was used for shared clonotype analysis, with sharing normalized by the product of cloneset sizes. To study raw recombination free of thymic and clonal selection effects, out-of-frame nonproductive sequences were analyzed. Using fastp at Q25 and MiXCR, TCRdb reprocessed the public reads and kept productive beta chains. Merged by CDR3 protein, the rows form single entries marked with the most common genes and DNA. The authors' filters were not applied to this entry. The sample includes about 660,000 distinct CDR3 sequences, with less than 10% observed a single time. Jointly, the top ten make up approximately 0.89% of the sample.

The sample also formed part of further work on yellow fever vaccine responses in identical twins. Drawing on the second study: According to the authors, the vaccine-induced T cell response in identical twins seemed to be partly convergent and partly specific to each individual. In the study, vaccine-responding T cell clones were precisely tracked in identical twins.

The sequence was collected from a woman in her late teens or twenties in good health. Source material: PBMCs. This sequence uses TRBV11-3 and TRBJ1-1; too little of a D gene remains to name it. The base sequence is TGTGCCAGCAGCAACCAGTTGGACACTGAAGCTTTCTTT. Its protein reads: CASSNQLDTEAFF. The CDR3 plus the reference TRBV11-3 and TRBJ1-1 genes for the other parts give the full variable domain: EAGVVQSPRYKIIEKKQPVAFWCNPISGHNTLYWYLQNLGQGPELLIRYENEEAVDDSQLPKDRFSAERLKGVDSTLKIQPAELGDSAVYLCASSNQLDTEAFFGQGTRLTVV.